This T cell receptor (beta chain) was documented in a study of cytotoxic CD8 clonotypes in ibrutinib-treated CLL. Some clones are missing from TCRdb's copy, which holds only in-frame ones; the method was immunoSEQ multiplex PCR. The sample includes about 160,000 clones, around nine tenths of them seen just once. The CDR3 has 17 amino acids. Trimming took 5 bases from V and 0 from J, leaving 16 bases between them. Germline CDR1 is LGHNA and CDR2 is YSLEER. The receptor's source is a human donor with chronic lymphocytic leukemia. J is TRBJ2-2 and V is TRBV4-3, with D perhaps assigned TRBD1 or TRBD2 (5 bases each). Sequencing used PBMCs, obtained at disease progression, from a patient treated with ibrutinib. CDR3 in DNA: TGCGCCAGCAGCGAACGAGGGGATTTCGCGAACACCGGGGAGCTGTTTTTT. It specifies CASSERGDFANTGELFF.